The 2 T cell receptor beta chains below were found in one sample sequenced in a study of regulatory T cells in long-lasting Graves disease. As for time point: newly diagnosed GD, antithyroid drugs for less than 3 months. The authors made the TCR library using RNA they extracted from PBMCs. iRepertoire HTBI primers and Arm-PCR of CDR3 regions built TCR beta libraries. MiXCR was run by TCRdb on the multiplex PCR reads, yielding one entry per CDR3 protein. The sample has fewer than 550,000 distinct CDR3 sequences, about a sixth seen once. The data were also submitted as part of a second study, on T cells in Graves' hyperthyroidism and ophthalmopathy.

Sequencing used peripheral blood mononuclear cells (PBMCs), obtained at new diagnosis, from a patient treated with antithyroid drugs. These receptors were taken from a woman under 30 with Graves disease.

This chain joins TRBV5-6 and TRBJ2-5; 11 bases line up with TRBD2. CDR1 SGHDT and CDR2 YYEEEE come from the germline V gene. J lost 5 bases, V lost 1 base, and 7 bases had no gene match. The CDR3 is made up of 16 amino acids. DNA of the CDR3: TGTGCCAGCAGCTTGATACTAGCGGGAGAACGGGAGACCCAGTACTTC. Its translation: CASSLILAGERETQYF.

This clonotype showed up many times. The CDR3 sequence is CASSYGVNEQFF. For the CDR3, the DNA is TGTGCCAGCAGTTACGGTGTCAATGAGCAGTTCTTC. The chain links TRBV6-2 or TRBV6-3 to TRBJ2-1; no firm D call. The CDR3 is 12 residues long. V was pared by 2 bases and J by 6 bases, with 5 bases between. Germline V gene data show CDR1 as MNHEY and CDR2 as SVGEGT.